Listed below are T cell receptor beta chains from one sample, sequenced in a study of blood T cells in healthy people across ages. TCRdb reanalysed the 5' RACE reads using MiXCR and keeps one entry per CDR3 protein. This table has fewer than 700,000 distinct CDR3 sequences, approximately 40% appearing once. The sample was blood. The receptors stem from a man aged 80 or over in good health. Both conserved end residues are part of each CDR3. A D gene is named only where the DNA matches it firmly. Size is omitted from some rows. Given values are once, few, many or a class for expanded clones.

clone_size	v_call	d_call	j_call	cdr3_aa	cdr3_nt
.	TRBV5-1	.	TRBJ2-5	CASSLGDRLQETQYF	TGCGCCAGCAGCTTGGGAGACAGACTCCAAGAGACCCAGTACTTC
few	TRBV4-3	.	TRBJ2-7	CASSQPGVSNEQYF	TGCGCCAGCAGCCAACCGGGAGTGTCCAATGAGCAGTACTTC
few	TRBV3-1	TRBD1	TRBJ2-7	CASSQGGGQGSYEQYF	TGTGCCAGCAGCCAAGGCGGGGGACAGGGCTCCTACGAGCAGTACTTC
.	TRBV7-2	.	TRBJ2-7	CASSLRANEQYF	TGTGCCAGCAGCTTAAGAGCGAACGAGCAGTACTTC
.	TRBV3-1	.	TRBJ1-5	CASSKRDSNQPQHF	TGTGCCAGCAGCAAGAGGGATAGCAATCAGCCCCAGCATTTT
.	TRBV6-5	.	TRBJ2-2	CASSGSGTGTGELFF	TGTGCCAGCAGTGGCTCGGGTACTGGCACCGGGGAGCTGTTTTTT
few	TRBV11-2	TRBD2	TRBJ2-2	CASSLRTSGGPAELFF	TGTGCCAGCAGCTTAAGGACTAGCGGGGGCCCGGCCGAGCTGTTTTTT
few	TRBV30	.	TRBJ2-3	CAWSYSATSTDTQYF	TGTGCCTGGAGTTACTCAGCAACTAGCACAGATACGCAGTATTTT
few	TRBV20-1	TRBD2	TRBJ2-1	CSARDRLAGKSYNEQFF	TGCAGTGCTAGAGATAGGCTAGCGGGGAAATCCTACAATGAGCAGTTCTTC
many	TRBV29-1	.	TRBJ2-7	CSSWDGSVYEQYF	TGCAGCTCTTGGGACGGGAGCGTCTACGAGCAGTACTTC
.	TRBV5-6	.	TRBJ2-3	CASSLPETDTQYF	TGTGCCAGCAGCTTGCCAGAGACAGATACGCAGTATTTT
many	TRBV5-1	.	TRBJ2-7	CASSLEGGWSEQYF	TGCGCCAGCAGCTTGGAGGGGGGTTGGAGTGAGCAGTACTTC
.	TRBV10-1	.	TRBJ2-3	CDSSGSGLSSTDTQYF	TGCGACAGCAGTGGGTCGGGACTTTCTAGCACAGATACGCAGTATTTT
.	TRBV6-2/TRBV6-3	TRBD2	TRBJ2-1	CASRGGAGGRKSEQFF	TGTGCCAGCAGGGGGGGGGCGGGAGGAAGAAAAAGTGAGCAGTTCTTC
.	TRBV30	.	TRBJ1-5	CAWSVGQTRQPQHF	TGTGCCTGGAGTGTAGGGCAGACGCGACAGCCCCAGCATTTT
few	TRBV15	TRBD2	TRBJ2-1	CATSRVGLAGQNEQFF	TGTGCCACCAGCAGAGTGGGACTAGCGGGTCAGAATGAGCAGTTCTTC
few	TRBV6-1	TRBD2	TRBJ2-5	CASRGASGGAYQETQYF	TGTGCCAGCCGCGGGGCTAGCGGGGGGGCGTACCAAGAGACCCAGTACTTC
.	TRBV7-2	TRBD1	TRBJ2-3	CASSASGQGGDTQYF	TGTGCCAGCAGCGCGAGCGGACAGGGAGGTGATACGCAGTATTTT
.	TRBV6-5	.	TRBJ2-3	CASSSGSGTDTQYF	TGTGCCAGCAGTTCTGGATCGGGGACAGATACGCAGTATTTT
few	TRBV7-6	TRBD1	TRBJ1-2	CASSLVTGVACGYTF	TGTGCCAGCAGCTTAGTTACAGGGGTTGCCTGTGGCTACACCTTC
many	TRBV2	TRBD2	TRBJ2-7	CASSGRRSYEQYF	TGTGCCAGCTCCGGGAGGCGCTCCTACGAGCAGTACTTC
many	TRBV18	.	TRBJ2-7	CASSLQGTYEQYF	TGTGCCAGCTCCCTCCAGGGGACATACGAGCAGTACTTC
few	TRBV5-5	.	TRBJ2-1	CASSSGGDYNEQFF	TGTGCCAGCAGCTCGGGGGGCGATTACAATGAGCAGTTCTTC
.	TRBV5-4	.	TRBJ2-1	CASSFFGGNEQFF	TGTGCCAGCAGCTTTTTTGGCGGAAATGAGCAGTTCTTC
.	TRBV6-6	TRBD1	TRBJ2-7	CASVTGARNEQYF	TGTGCCAGTGTGACAGGGGCTAGGAACGAGCAGTACTTC
many	TRBV20-1	.	TRBJ2-7	CSAREDSSYEQYF	TGCAGTGCTAGAGAGGACAGCTCCTACGAGCAGTACTTC
.	TRBV27	TRBD1	TRBJ2-7	CASSLGHQGAEQYF	TGTGCCAGCAGTTTAGGTCATCAGGGGGCCGAGCAGTACTTC
once	TRBV6-1	.	TRBJ1-1	CASSEDGGHTEAFF	TGTGCCAGCAGTGAAGATGGGGGGCACACTGAAGCTTTCTTT
many	TRBV6-4	.	TRBJ1-2	CASSEIAGFSGYTF	TGTGCCAGCAGTGAGATAGCGGGGTTCTCTGGCTACACCTTC
.	TRBV10-3	TRBD2	TRBJ2-7	CAISPPGREDYEQYF	TGTGCCATCAGTCCTCCCGGGAGGGAGGACTACGAGCAGTACTTC
.	TRBV5-1	TRBD1	TRBJ1-1	CASSSQGGTNTEAFF	TGCGCCAGCAGCTCCCAGGGGGGGACCAACACTGAAGCTTTCTTT
.	TRBV12-3/TRBV12-4	.	TRBJ2-5	CVSSLNSPGQETQYF	TGTGTCAGCAGTTTAAATTCTCCAGGGCAAGAGACCCAGTACTTC
few	TRBV6-1	.	TRBJ1-5	CASSGAGQANQPQHF	TGTGCCAGCAGTGGGGCCGGGCAGGCGAATCAGCCCCAGCATTTT
.	TRBV25-1	TRBD1	TRBJ2-5	CASSEGTAYQETQYF	TGTGCCAGCAGTGAAGGGACAGCGTACCAAGAGACCCAGTACTTC
.	TRBV29-1	TRBD2	TRBJ2-1	CSVETSGRRDEQFF	TGCAGCGTTGAAACTAGCGGGAGGAGGGATGAGCAGTTCTTC
many	TRBV6-5	TRBD2	TRBJ2-1	CASSSNLAGVINEQFF	TGTGCCAGCAGTTCCAACTTAGCGGGAGTGATCAATGAGCAGTTCTTC
.	TRBV14	.	TRBJ2-5	CASSQELDETQYF	TGTGCCAGCAGCCAAGAACTAGATGAGACCCAGTACTTC
few	TRBV7-9	.	TRBJ2-3	CASNGGGKDTQYF	TGTGCCAGCAACGGTGGAGGGAAGGATACGCAGTATTTT
.	TRBV11-2	.	TRBJ2-4	CASSPFGVDIQYF	TGTGCCAGCAGCCCATTCGGGGTGGACATTCAGTACTTC